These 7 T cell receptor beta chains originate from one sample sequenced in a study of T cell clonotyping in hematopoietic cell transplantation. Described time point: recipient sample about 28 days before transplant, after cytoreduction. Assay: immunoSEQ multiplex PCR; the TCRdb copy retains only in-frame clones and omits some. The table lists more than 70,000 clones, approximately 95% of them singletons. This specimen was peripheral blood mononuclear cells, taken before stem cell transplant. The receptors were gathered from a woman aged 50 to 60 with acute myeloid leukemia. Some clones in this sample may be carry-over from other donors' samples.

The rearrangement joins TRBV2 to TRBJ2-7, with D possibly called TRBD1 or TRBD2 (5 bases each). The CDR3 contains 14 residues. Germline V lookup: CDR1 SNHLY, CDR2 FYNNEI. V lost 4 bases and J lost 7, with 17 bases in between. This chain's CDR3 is CASSGTGRFGEQYF. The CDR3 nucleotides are TGTGCCAGCAGTGGGACGGGACGCTTCGGAGAGCAGTACTTC.

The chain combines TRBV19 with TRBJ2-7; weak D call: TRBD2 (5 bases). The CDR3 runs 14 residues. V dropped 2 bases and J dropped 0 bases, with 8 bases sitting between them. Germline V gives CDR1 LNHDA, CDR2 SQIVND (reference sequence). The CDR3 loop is CASSIRDISYEQYF. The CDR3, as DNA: TGTGCCAGTAGTATACGGGATATCTCCTACGAGCAGTACTTC.

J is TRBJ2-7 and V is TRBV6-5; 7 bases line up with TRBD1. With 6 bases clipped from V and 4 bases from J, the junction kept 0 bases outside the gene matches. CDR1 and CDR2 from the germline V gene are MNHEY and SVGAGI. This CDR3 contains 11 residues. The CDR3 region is CASRTGYEQYF. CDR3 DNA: TGTGCCAGCAGGACAGGGTACGAGCAGTACTTC.

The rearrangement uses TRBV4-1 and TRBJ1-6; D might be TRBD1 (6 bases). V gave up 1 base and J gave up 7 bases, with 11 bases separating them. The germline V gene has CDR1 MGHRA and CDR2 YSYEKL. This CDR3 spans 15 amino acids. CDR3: CASSQVAGVNSPLHF. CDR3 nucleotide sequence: TGCGCCAGCAGCCAAGTGGCAGGGGTAAATTCACCCCTCCACTTT.

The CDR3 DNA is TGTGCCAGCAAGGCAGGTGATAGCAATCAGCCCCAGCATTTT. It specifies CASKAGDSNQPQHF. The chain recombines TRBV2 with TRBJ1-5; unclear D gene. Trimming removed 7 bases at V and 0 bases at J, with 10 bases between. In germline, CDR1 is SNHLY, CDR2 FYNNEI. CDR3 length: 14 residues.

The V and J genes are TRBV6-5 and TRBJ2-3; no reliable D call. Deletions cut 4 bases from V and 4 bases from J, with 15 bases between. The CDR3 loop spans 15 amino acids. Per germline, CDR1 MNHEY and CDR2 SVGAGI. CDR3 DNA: TGTGCCAGCAGTTCTTCCCTTCGCGGTGCAGATACGCAGTATTTT. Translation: CASSSSLRGADTQYF.

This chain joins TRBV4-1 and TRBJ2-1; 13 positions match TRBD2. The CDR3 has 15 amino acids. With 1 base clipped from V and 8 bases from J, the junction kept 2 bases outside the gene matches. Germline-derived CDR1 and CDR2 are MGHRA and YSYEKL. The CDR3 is CASSQAGLAGYEQFF. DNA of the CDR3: TGCGCCAGCAGCCAAGCGGGACTAGCGGGATATGAGCAGTTCTTC.